This passage covers 12 T cell receptor beta chains from one sample sequenced in a study of blood T cell repertoires in COVID-19. Profiling relied on immunoSEQ multiplex PCR, and the TCRdb table lists in-frame clones only, not all of them. The repertoire holds hundreds of thousands of clones, with about 83% as singletons. The specimen sequenced was peripheral blood. The receptor source for this set is a woman in her 30s with COVID-19, enrolled during active disease.

The chain uses TRBV6-5 and TRBJ1-6, with D unclear. Germline V CDR1 and CDR2: MNHEY, SVGAGI. This CDR3 is built from 13 residues. With 6 bases removed from V and 9 bases from J, the gap between germline ends came to 12 bases. Written as DNA, the CDR3 is TGTGCCAGCAGCCTAAAAGCGAGTTCACCCCTCCACTTT. Its protein product is CASSLKASSPLHF.

This rearrangement joins TRBV18 to TRBJ1-1, with 8 bases that match TRBD1. The CDR3 contains 18 residues. V was clipped by 1 base and J by 0 bases; unmatched bases: 10. Germline V gene data show CDR1 as KGHSH and CDR2 as LQKENI. The CDR3 loop reads CASSPLPTGGGVNTEAFF. As DNA, the CDR3 is TGTGCCAGCTCACCACTTCCCACAGGGGGAGGGGTGAACACTGAAGCTTTCTTT.

V gene TRBV20-1 combines with J gene TRBJ2-3; D is uncertain. Per germline, CDR1 DFQATT and CDR2 SNEGSKA (reference sequence). This CDR3 comprises 11 residues. V dropped 2 bases and J dropped 3 bases, with 3 bases sitting between them. CDR3 amino acids: CSARQTDTQYF. Written as DNA, the CDR3 is TGCAGTGCTAGACAGACAGATACGCAGTATTTT.

The J gene is TRBJ2-2, the V gene TRBV14; D is uncertain. The CDR3 totals 14 residues. V was shortened by 3 bases and J by 0 bases, with 5 bases between the two germline ends. Germline V lookup: CDR1 SGHDN, CDR2 FVKESK. As DNA, the CDR3 is TGTGCCAGCAGCCATCTCCCGAACACCGGGGAGCTGTTTTTT. Translated, it gives CASSHLPNTGELFF.

This chain uses TRBV5-1 with TRBJ1-5; D perhaps matches TRBD1 (5 bases). There are 16 residues in the CDR3. Germline CDR1 is SGHRS and CDR2 is YFSETQ. Trimming took 6 bases from V and 5 from J, leaving 21 bases between them. CDR3 DNA: TGCGCCAGCAATTTTTCCTGGGGGGTTGTGGATCAGCCCCAGCATTTT. It codes for CASNFSWGVVDQPQHF. The variable domain in full, completed from reference TRBV5-1 and TRBJ1-5, reads KAGVTQTPRYLIKTRGQQVTLSCSPISGHRSVSWYQQTPGQGLQFLFEYFSETQRNKGNFPGRFSGRQFSNSRSEMNVSTLELGDSALYLCASNFSWGVVDQPQHFGDGTRLSIL.

The gene calls are TRBV25-1 and TRBJ2-5; possibly TRBD1 for D (6 bases). The V end lost 1 base, the J end lost 3 bases, and 15 bases lay between the germline ends. CDR1 and CDR2 from the germline V gene are MGHDK and SYGVNS. The CDR3 is 16 residues long. The CDR3 DNA sequence: TGTGCCAGCAGTGAATGGGGGCAGGGAATGAAAGAGACCCAGTACTTC. It specifies CASSEWGQGMKETQYF.

The chain has TRBV27 and TRBJ1-2, with 11 nucleotides matching TRBD1. V shed 3 bases, J shed 9 bases, and the junction held 3 bases outside the gene matches. Per the germline V gene, CDR1 is MNHEY and CDR2 is SMNVEV (reference sequence). This CDR3 spans 13 amino acids. The CDR3 spells CASSFGQGASYTF. The CDR3 DNA reads as TGTGCCAGCAGTTTTGGACAGGGGGCGAGCTACACCTTC.

The chain carries TRBV19 and TRBJ2-2, with 10 bases lining up with TRBD1. The V gene end was trimmed by 5 bases and the J gene end by 6 bases; junction bases not matched to a gene: 6. Looked up from germline, CDR1 is LNHDA and CDR2 is SQIVND (reference sequence). This CDR3 region has 15 residues. This CDR3 reads CASSLGQGYPGELFF. The CDR3 bases are TGTGCCAGTAGTCTGGGACAGGGGTACCCCGGGGAGCTGTTTTTT.

CDR3 sequence: CASSWWTEVHQPQHF. CDR3 DNA sequence: TGTGCCAGCAGCTGGTGGACAGAGGTTCATCAGCCCCAGCATTTT. The chain links TRBV5-6 to TRBJ1-5, with D tentatively TRBD1 (6 bases). V shed 3 bases and J shed 5 bases, with 15 bases lying between them. CDR1 is SGHDT and CDR2 is YYEEEE in the germline V gene. The CDR3 is made up of 15 amino acids.

The genes are TRBV19 and TRBJ2-7, with TRBD1 matching over 8 bases. Trimming took 5 bases from V and 7 from J; bases not matched to a gene: 10. CDR1 is LNHDA, CDR2 SQIVND, per germline (reference sequence). This CDR3 contains 14 residues. Here the CDR3 DNA reads TGTGCCAGTAGTCTGGACAGGGAGACAAGGGAGCAGTACTTC. It specifies CASSLDRETREQYF.

The V call is TRBV7-9, the J call TRBJ1-4; possible D gene TRBD1, 6 bases. The germline V and J ends were trimmed by 3 bases and 7 bases, with 18 bases remaining between them. Germline V gives CDR1 SEHNR, CDR2 FQNEAQ (reference sequence). This CDR3 spans 16 amino acids. CDR3 sequence reads: CASSFRGGSTAEKLFF. The CDR3 coding sequence is TGTGCCAGCAGCTTCCGGGGGGGCTCAACAGCTGAAAAACTGTTTTTT.

The rearrangement joins TRBV20-1 to TRBJ1-1; D gene ambiguous. Between the trimmed V and J ends, which lost 6 bases and 3 bases, there was a span of 8 bases. Germline V gene lookup returns CDR1 DFQATT and CDR2 SNEGSKA (reference sequence). This CDR3 spans 11 amino acids. The CDR3 DNA is TGCAGTGCGGGCTATTACACTGAAGCTTTCTTT. Its translation: CSAGYYTEAFF.